The 20 T cell receptor beta chains presented below share a single source sample, sequenced in a study of cytomegalovirus exposure and HLA in healthy donors (dated by TCRdb to about 2017). Receptors were amplified or captured by the immunoSEQ multiplex PCR assay. What TCRdb holds here is the immuneACCESS table cut down to in-frame rearrangements. Part of the clones is not present; checked against another copy, under half of the missing clones reflect an unresolved V gene, and the others are unexplained. The sample includes about 140,000 clones, with approximately 84% observed a single time. Of the sample, approximately 1.4% is held by the ten largest clones. Material for sequencing was PBMCs. The receptor source for this set is a young woman in good health and CMV-seronegative.

V gene TRBV5-6 combines with J gene TRBJ1-5; 8 bases fit TRBD1. CDR3 length: 14 residues. V dropped 3 bases and J dropped 5; count of bases not matched to a gene: 4. Germline CDR1 reads SGHDT; CDR2 reads YYEEEE. CDR3 nucleotide sequence: TGTGCCAGCAGCTCTGGACAGGGCCATCAGCCCCAGCATTTT. Protein sequence: CASSSGQGHQPQHF.

The chain joins TRBV7-6 to TRBJ2-3; 11 positions match TRBD2. The CDR3 is 17 amino acids. Germline V gene lookup returns CDR1 SGHVS and CDR2 FNYEAQ. With 3 bases clipped from V and 6 bases from J, the junction kept 11 bases outside the gene matches. The CDR3 DNA reads as TGTGCCAGCAGCTTGAATGTGGCTAGCGGGGGGATCGATACGCAGTATTTT. It yields the protein CASSLNVASGGIDTQYF.

V gene TRBV7-6 combines with J gene TRBJ2-7; the D gene is possibly TRBD2 (6 bases). Trimming cost V 5 bases and J 6 bases, with 17 bases left between them. Germline CDR1 and CDR2: SGHVS and FNYEAQ. The CDR3 runs to 14 residues. The CDR3, as DNA: TGTGCCAGCAGCCCAAGTTCAGGGACTGGCGAGCAGTACTTC. Protein product: CASSPSSGTGEQYF.

The chain has TRBV6-5 and TRBJ1-2, with D uncertain. CDR3 length equals 13 residues. The ends were cut back, 4 bases at V and 2 bases at J, with 8 bases in the middle. CDR1 MNHEY and CDR2 SVGAGI come from the germline V gene. The CDR3 protein is CASSSGLNYGYTF. The CDR3 bases are TGTGCCAGCAGTTCAGGCCTCAACTATGGCTACACCTTC.

This clone was found a few times. The sample holds other DNA sequences that translate to the same CDR3. V and J are TRBV29-1 and TRBJ1-2; 7 nucleotides match TRBD1. V shed 7 bases, J shed 2 bases, and the junction held 4 bases outside the gene matches. In germline, CDR1 is SQVTM, CDR2 ANQGSEA. This CDR3 region has 12 residues. CDR3 DNA: TGCAGCGCTCCGACAGGGAACTATGGCTACACCTTC. Amino acids: CSAPTGNYGYTF.

This clone occurred a few times. This chain uses TRBV20-1 with TRBJ2-7; D not resolved. The CDR3 spans 11 residues. With 3 bases removed from V and 0 bases from J, the gap between germline ends came to 3 bases. Germline V lookup: CDR1 DFQATT, CDR2 SNEGSKA (reference sequence). The CDR3 DNA reads TGCAGTGCTAGCAACTCCTACGAGCAGTACTTC. Encoded protein: CSASNSYEQYF.

The chain joins TRBV11-2 to TRBJ2-7, with D possibly TRBD2 on 5 matching bases. Trimming took off 1 base at V and 3 bases at J, with 10 bases between the two ends. Germline-derived CDR1 and CDR2 are SGHAT and FQNNGV. The CDR3 totals 14 residues. This chain's CDR3 is CASSLVLGSYEQYF. CDR3 bases: TGTGCCAGCAGCTTAGTATTGGGGAGCTACGAGCAGTACTTC.

The chain uses TRBV14 and TRBJ1-5; 10 positions agree with TRBD1. Germline CDR1 and CDR2: SGHDN and FVKESK. V lost 4 bases, J lost 4 bases, and 7 bases stayed unmatched. There are 16 residues in the CDR3. The DNA of the CDR3 is TGTGCCAGCAGCCGGGACAGGGGATGGAAAAATCAGCCCCAGCATTTT. This gives the protein CASSRDRGWKNQPQHF. Filled out from reference TRBV14 and TRBJ1-5, the complete variable domain reads EAGVTQFPSHSVIEKGQTVTLRCDPISGHDNLYWYRRVMGKEIKFLLHFVKESKQDESGMPNNRFLAERTGGTYSTLKVQPAELEDSGVYFCASSRDRGWKNQPQHFGDGTRLSIL.

This clone was counted between two and nine times. The CDR3 sequence: CASSLDSYQPQHF. The DNA for the CDR3 is TGTGCCAGCAGTCTGGACAGCTATCAGCCCCAGCATTTT. This chain joins TRBV7-9 and TRBJ1-5; D may be TRBD1 (6 bases). This CDR3 has 13 residues. CDR1 SEHNR and CDR2 FQNEAQ come from the germline V gene (reference sequence). V was clipped by 6 bases and J by 5 bases, with 11 bases between them.

The chain couples TRBV5-6 to TRBJ2-7; no firm D call. The V gene's germline CDR1 is SGHDT and CDR2 YYEEEE. CDR3 length equals 13 residues. Trimming removed 1 base at V and 3 bases at J, with 8 bases between. As DNA, the CDR3 is TGTGCCAGCAGCTTGACAGCACACTACGAGCAGTACTTC. Protein: CASSLTAHYEQYF. Based on the CDR3 plus reference TRBV5-6 and TRBJ2-7, the full variable domain is DAGVTQSPTHLIKTRGQQVTLRCSPKSGHDTVSWYQQALGQGPQFIFQYYEEEERQRGNFPDRFSGHQFPNYSSELNVNALLLGDSALYLCASSLTAHYEQYFGPGTRLTVT.

The gene calls are TRBV6-5 and TRBJ2-3; TRBD2 aligns across 7 bases. There are 15 residues in the CDR3. Germline V gene data show CDR1 as MNHEY and CDR2 as SVGAGI. The V and J ends lost 4 bases and 0 bases, in that order; junction bases with no gene match: 4. CDR3 loop: CASSSRDYSTDTQYF. The CDR3 bases are TGTGCCAGCAGTTCTCGGGACTATAGCACAGATACGCAGTATTTT.

The rearrangement links TRBV6-5 to TRBJ1-1; D call uncertain. From germline, CDR1 is MNHEY and CDR2 SVGAGI. The CDR3 contains 11 residues. V lost 6 bases and J lost 5, with 7 bases in between. CDR3 in DNA: TGTGCCAGCAGAGAGAAGACTGAAGCTTTCTTT. Protein sequence: CASREKTEAFF.

The chain uses TRBV2 and TRBJ2-1; D might be TRBD1 (5 bases). CDR3 length equals 13 residues. The V gene lost 3 bases and the J gene lost 6 bases, with 9 bases spanning the gap. Germline V gives CDR1 SNHLY, CDR2 FYNNEI. The CDR3 DNA follows: TGTGCCAGCAGTGAGCAGGGTACCAATGAGCAGTTCTTC. It specifies CASSEQGTNEQFF.

The genes are TRBV5-1 and TRBJ1-4; 10 positions match TRBD1. The CDR3 covers 15 residues. Germline V gene lookup returns CDR1 SGHRS and CDR2 YFSETQ. V lost 3 bases and J lost 8; bases outside the gene matches: 7. This CDR3 reads CASSYGGQGWEKLFF. The CDR3 coding sequence is TGCGCCAGCAGCTACGGGGGACAGGGGTGGGAAAAACTGTTTTTT.

The rearrangement links TRBV5-8 to TRBJ1-5; D is unclear. Germline lookup yields CDR1 SGHTS and CDR2 YDEGEE. The CDR3 runs to 17 residues. The V gene lost 0 bases and the J gene lost 4 bases, with 17 bases spanning the gap. Written as DNA, the CDR3 is TGTGCCAGCAGCTTGGACGGTTTTTTACGGGAAAATCAGCCCCAGCATTTT. Amino acid sequence: CASSLDGFLRENQPQHF.

The chain joins TRBV7-8 to TRBJ2-2, with TRBD1 identical over 8 bases. The CDR3 sequence is 17 residues long. The junction had 8 bases not matched to a gene; V was cut back by 1 base and J by 4 bases. Germline V gene sequence: CDR1 SGHVS, CDR2 FQNEAQ. CDR3 sequence: CASSLVGQGAITGELFF. The CDR3 bases are TGTGCCAGCAGCTTAGTAGGTCAGGGGGCGATCACCGGGGAGCTGTTTTTT. The entire variable domain, with the rest obtained from reference TRBV7-8 and TRBJ2-2, is as follows: GAGVSQSPRYKVAKRGQDVALRCDPISGHVSLFWYQQALGQGPEFLTYFQNEAQLDKSGLPSDRFFAERPEGSVSTLKIQRTQQEDSAVYLCASSLVGQGAITGELFFGEGSRLTVL.

V and J are TRBV6-6 and TRBJ2-1, with TRBD2 matching over 11 bases. Losses at the gene ends were 2 bases for V and 8 bases for J; bases not matched to a gene: 5. From germline, CDR1 is MNHNY and CDR2 SVGAGI (reference sequence). The CDR3 consists of 15 residues. CDR3 sequence reads: CASSYVAGGPYEQFF. The CDR3 bases are TGTGCCAGCAGTTACGTAGCGGGGGGGCCATATGAGCAGTTCTTC.

The chain has TRBV5-6 and TRBJ2-4; possible D gene TRBD2, 6 bases. V was cut by 3 bases and J by 1 base, with 23 bases left in between. This CDR3 comprises 19 residues. Per germline, CDR1 SGHDT and CDR2 YYEEEE. CDR3 nucleotide sequence: TGTGCCAGCAGCTCGGAGGGGACGCCGGGGTTGCCTGCCAAAAACATTCAGTACTTC. This codes for CASSSEGTPGLPAKNIQYF.

This clone was picked up one time. The chain links TRBV27 to TRBJ2-7; 7 nucleotides align to TRBD1. Losses at the gene ends were 5 bases for V and 5 bases for J; bases not matched to a gene: 6. Germline CDR1 MNHEY, CDR2 SMNVEV (reference sequence). The CDR3 is made up of 13 amino acids. CDR3 sequence (DNA): TGTGCCAGCAGTGTACAGGGGTGGAACGAGCAGTACTTC. Its translation: CASSVQGWNEQYF.

The DNA of the CDR3 is TGTGCCTCTTGGGCAGTCCCTAATCAGCCCCAGCATTTT. It specifies CASWAVPNQPQHF. This chain uses TRBV28 with TRBJ1-5, with no clear D. CDR1 is MDHEN and CDR2 is SYDVKM in the germline V gene. The ends were cut back, 11 bases at V and 4 bases at J, with 15 bases in the middle. This CDR3 spans 13 amino acids.